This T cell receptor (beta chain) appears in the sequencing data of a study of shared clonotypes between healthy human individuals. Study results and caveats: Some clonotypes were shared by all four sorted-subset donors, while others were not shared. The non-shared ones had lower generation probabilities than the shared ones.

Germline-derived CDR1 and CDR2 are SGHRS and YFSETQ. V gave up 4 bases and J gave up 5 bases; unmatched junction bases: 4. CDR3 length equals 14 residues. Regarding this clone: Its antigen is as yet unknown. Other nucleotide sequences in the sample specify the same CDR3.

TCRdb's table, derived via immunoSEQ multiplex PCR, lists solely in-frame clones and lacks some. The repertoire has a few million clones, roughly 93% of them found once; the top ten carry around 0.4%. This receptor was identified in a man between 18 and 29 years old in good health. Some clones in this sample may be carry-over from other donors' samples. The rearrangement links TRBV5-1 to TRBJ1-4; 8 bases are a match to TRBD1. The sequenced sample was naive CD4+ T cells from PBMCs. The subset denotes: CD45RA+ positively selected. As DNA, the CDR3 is TGCGCCAGCAGCCCTCAGGGGGCAAATGAAAAACTGTTTTTT. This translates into CASSPQGANEKLFF.